This T cell receptor (beta chain) was sequenced during a study of blood T cell repertoires in COVID-19. Overall study context: PBMCs, B-cell-depleted T cells, or T cells were the source of the cDNA or gDNA that made up the material.

The CDR3 totals 15 residues. Germline loops: CDR1 LGHDT, CDR2 YNNKEL (reference sequence). With 1 base removed from V and 7 bases from J, the gap between germline ends came to 14 bases. Per the authors' pipeline: Reference gene primer amplification in the assay estimated nucleated cell counts. Sequenced by immunoSEQ multiplex PCR; TCRdb stores in-frame clones only, minus some. V and J calls and clone size are those listed in that table; D and trimming were worked out from the DNA. Here the sample spans about 250,000 clones, 70% to 90% being singletons. Those enrolled, adults aged 18 to 89 years, came from about two dozen US areas. Membership in each cohort depended on participant-reported clinical history.

The chain carries TRBV3-1 (or the pseudogene TRBV3-2) and TRBJ1-5; D call uncertain. The receptor was isolated from a man in his forties who had recovered from COVID-19. The sample consisted of PBMCs or T cells enriched from blood (not recorded which). The CDR3 DNA follows: TGTGCCAGCAGCCAAGGAACGGGGTCGGTCCAGCCCCAGCATTTT. This gives the protein CASSQGTGSVQPQHF.